These 26 T cell receptor beta chains share one sample of origin, sequenced in a study of T cells expressing NK-cell markers. TCRdb reanalyzed the 5' RACE reads and collapses them to one entry per CDR3 protein, without DNA. In all, the sample yields 250,000 to 300,000 distinct CDR3 sequences. The sample taken for sequencing was blood T cells: a sorted CD56 or NKG2C T cell subset, CD4+ or CD8+ T cells, or bulk PBMC T cells (not recorded which). The receptor source for this set is a woman aged 18-70 years in good health.

The gene calls are TRBV7-3 and TRBJ2-2; as DNA is missing, the TRBD2 call by TCRdb cannot be tested. The CDR3 covers 17 residues. Germline lookup yields CDR1 SGHTA and CDR2 FQGTGA. The CDR3 sequence is CASSQTLAGGNTGELFF.

The chain carries TRBV7-2 and TRBJ1-3. This CDR3 is built from 14 residues. The germline CDR1 and CDR2 sequences are SGHTA and FQGNSA. The CDR3 region is CASRDGLISNTIYF.

The V gene is TRBV20-1, the J gene TRBJ1-1. Germline-derived CDR1 and CDR2 are DFQATT and SNEGSKA (reference sequence). The CDR3 totals 15 residues. The CDR3 sequence is CSATPRPEGYTEAFF.

This rearrangement joins TRBV7-3 to TRBJ2-1; checking the TCRdb D call of TRBD1 is not possible without DNA. The germline gives CDR1 SGHTA, CDR2 FQGTGA. The CDR3 is 13 residues long. The CDR3 protein is CASSRGVFNEQFF.

CDR3 sequence reads: CASSKPLAAYNEQFF. This chain uses TRBV7-9 with TRBJ2-1; with no DNA, the TCRdb D assignment of TRBD2 cannot be verified. The CDR3 is 15 residues long. Germline V gives CDR1 SEHNR, CDR2 FQNEAQ (reference sequence). Drawing the rest from reference TRBV7-9 and TRBJ2-1, the complete variable domain is DTGVSQNPRHKITKRGQNVTFRCDPISEHNRLYWYRQTLGQGPEFLTYFQNEAQLEKSRLLSDRFSAERPKGSFSTLEIQRTEQGDSAMYLCASSKPLAAYNEQFFGPGTRLTVL.

V and J are TRBV19 and TRBJ1-6; the TRBD1 assignment by TCRdb is unverifiable without DNA. This CDR3 contains 12 residues. Germline V gives CDR1 LNHDA, CDR2 SQIVND (reference sequence). CDR3 amino acids: CARTANNSPLHF.

The chain is built from TRBV29-1 and TRBJ2-1; TCRdb selects TRBD2, and the lack of DNA leaves this call unchecked. Germline CDR1 and CDR2: SQVTM and ANQGSEA. This CDR3 is built from 14 residues. The CDR3 sequence is CSVARTSGYNEQFF.

CDR3 protein: CSARPTTGKYTEAFF. V is TRBV20-1 and J is TRBJ1-1; as DNA is missing, the TRBD1 call by TCRdb cannot be tested. CDR1 DFQATT and CDR2 SNEGSKA come from the germline V gene (reference sequence). The CDR3 covers 15 residues.

The chain links TRBV20-1 to TRBJ2-1; TCRdb proposes TRBD2, but this gene call is untestable without DNA. CDR1 and CDR2 (germline): DFQATT, SNEGSKA (reference sequence). CDR3 length: 14 amino acids. The chain's CDR3 is CSARESGRYNEQFF.

This chain uses TRBV20-1 with TRBJ2-1; the TCRdb call, TRBD2, lacks DNA for checking. Germline V gene sequence: CDR1 DFQATT, CDR2 SNEGSKA (reference sequence). This CDR3 has 15 amino acids. The CDR3 loop is CSAMSGGPTQYEQFF.

This chain links TRBV29-1 with TRBJ1-3. Germline CDR1 SQVTM, CDR2 ANQGSEA. The CDR3 runs 12 residues. This chain's CDR3 is CSVAGTGNTIYF.

The rearrangement joins TRBV5-1 to TRBJ1-5. The CDR3 loop spans 15 amino acids. Germline lookup yields CDR1 SGHRS and CDR2 YFSETQ. The CDR3 region is CASSRGGESNQPQHF.

V usage is TRBV7-7 and J usage is TRBJ2-2. Germline V lookup: CDR1 SSHAT, CDR2 FNYEAQ (reference sequence). The CDR3 has 13 amino acids. This CDR3 is CASSLSSPGELFF.

The V and J genes are TRBV12-3 or TRBV12-4 and TRBJ1-1; the TRBD1 assignment by TCRdb is unverifiable without DNA. The CDR3 contains 15 residues. CDR3 residues: CASSTGQGARTEAFF.

The chain links TRBV14 to TRBJ2-5; TCRdb's D gene call, TRBD1, goes unchecked for lack of DNA. This CDR3 has 15 residues. In germline, CDR1 is SGHDN, CDR2 FVKESK. The CDR3 here is CASSQDPTGRSPQYF.

The chain couples TRBV28 to TRBJ2-1; TCRdb's D call, TRBD2, is unchecked because there is no DNA. Germline CDR1 MDHEN, CDR2 SYDVKM. The CDR3 totals 16 residues. The CDR3 region is CASSAQVAGHYNEQFF.

The V gene is TRBV18, the J gene TRBJ2-2; TCRdb picks TRBD1, but there is no DNA to check that call. The V gene's germline CDR1 is KGHSH and CDR2 LQKENI. CDR3 length: 17 amino acids. CDR3 residues: CASSPPGQGANTGELFF.

The chain links TRBV11-2 to TRBJ2-5. There are 11 residues in the CDR3. Germline lookup yields CDR1 SGHAT and CDR2 FQNNGV. The CDR3 sequence: CASSISGTQYF.

The chain is built from TRBV20-1 and TRBJ2-7; the TRBD2 assignment by TCRdb is unverifiable without DNA. This CDR3 region has 12 residues. Germline V CDR1 and CDR2: DFQATT, SNEGSKA (reference sequence). CDR3 residues: CSARETIYEQYF.

The V and J genes are TRBV7-2 and TRBJ2-5. There are 15 residues in the CDR3. Germline assignment: CDR1 SGHTA and CDR2 FQGNSA. The CDR3 is CASSLLSSQAETQYF. Combining the CDR3 with reference TRBV7-2 and TRBJ2-5 gives the whole variable domain GAGVSQSPSNKVTEKGKDVELRCDPISGHTALYWYRQSLGQGLEFLIYFQGNSAPDKSGLPSDRFSAERTGGSVSTLTIQRTQQEDSAVYLCASSLLSSQAETQYFGPGTRLLVL.

This chain connects TRBV15 to TRBJ2-1; the D gene TCRdb calls, TRBD1, cannot be checked with no DNA. The CDR3 is 16 residues long. Per germline, CDR1 LNHNV and CDR2 YYDKDF (reference sequence). The CDR3: CATSRGSRPIYNEQFF.

CDR3 sequence: CASSGTPGGTGELFF. The chain employs TRBV6-4 and TRBJ2-2; TCRdb's D call, TRBD2, is unchecked because there is no DNA. There are 15 residues in the CDR3. CDR1 and CDR2 (germline): MRHNA, SNTAGT.

The chain has TRBV29-1 and TRBJ2-7. The CDR3 runs 11 residues. Germline V gene lookup returns CDR1 SQVTM and CDR2 ANQGSEA. The CDR3 sequence: CSVAGAYEQYF.

The chain is built from TRBV20-1 and TRBJ1-1; TCRdb's assignment of TRBD1 cannot be checked, as there is no DNA. Germline V gene lookup returns CDR1 DFQATT and CDR2 SNEGSKA (reference sequence). The CDR3 consists of 14 residues. The CDR3 sequence is CSARDWAVNTEAFF.

V is TRBV20-1 and J is TRBJ2-3; TCRdb lists TRBD1, though no DNA is available to test this call. CDR3 length: 15 amino acids. Germline CDR1 reads DFQATT; CDR2 reads SNEGSKA (reference sequence). The CDR3 spells CSARRPGQGTDTQYF.

This chain uses TRBV12-3 or TRBV12-4 with TRBJ1-6; there is no DNA to check the TCRdb D call of TRBD1. CDR3 length: 15 amino acids. The CDR3 protein is CASSGQGFSSSPLHF.